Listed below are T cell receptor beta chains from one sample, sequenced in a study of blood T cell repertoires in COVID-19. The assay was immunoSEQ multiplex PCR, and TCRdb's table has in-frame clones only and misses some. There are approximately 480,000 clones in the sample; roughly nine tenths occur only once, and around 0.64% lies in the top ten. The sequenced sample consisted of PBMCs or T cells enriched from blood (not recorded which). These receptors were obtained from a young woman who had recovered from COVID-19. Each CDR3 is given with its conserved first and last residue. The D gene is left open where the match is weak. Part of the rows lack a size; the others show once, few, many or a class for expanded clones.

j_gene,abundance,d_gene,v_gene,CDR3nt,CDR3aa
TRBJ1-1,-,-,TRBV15,TGTGCCACCAGTAAGGACAGGAACACTGAAGCTTTCTTT,CATSKDRNTEAFF
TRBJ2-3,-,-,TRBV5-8,TGTGCCAGCAGCCCCGGACTAATCACAGATACGCAGTATTTT,CASSPGLITDTQYF
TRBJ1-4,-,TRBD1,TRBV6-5,TGTGCCAGCAGAACAGGGGGTTTGAGGGAAAAACTGTTTTTT,CASRTGGLREKLFF
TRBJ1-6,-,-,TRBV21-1,TGTGCCAGCAGCAAAGGAGGGGGATGTAATTCACCCCTCCACTTT,CASSKGGGCNSPLHF
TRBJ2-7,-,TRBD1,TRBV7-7,TGTGCCAGCAGCTTAGAGCGTCCCAGGACAGGGGGCTGGGACGAGCAGTACTTC,CASSLERPRTGGWDEQYF
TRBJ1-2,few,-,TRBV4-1,TGCGCCAGCAGCCAGATTGGACGGAGGAGATATGGCTACACCTTC,CASSQIGRRRYGYTF
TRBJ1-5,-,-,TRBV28,TGTGCCAGCAATCCCTCCCAGGGTCAGCCCCAGCATTTT,CASNPSQGQPQHF
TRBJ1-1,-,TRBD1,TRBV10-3,TGTGCCTTATCGACAGGGGTTAACACTGAAGCTTTCTTT,CALSTGVNTEAFF
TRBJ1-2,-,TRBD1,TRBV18,TGTGCCAGCTCACCAGGGACAGGGGTTGGCTACACCTTC,CASSPGTGVGYTF
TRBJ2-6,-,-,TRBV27,TGTGCCAGCAGTTTGTGGCAGGGTAGCTCTGGGGCCAACGTCCTGACTTTC,CASSLWQGSSGANVLTF
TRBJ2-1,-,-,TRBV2,TGTGCCAGCAGTGTTGTAGACAGGCAATCTGAGCAGTTCTTC,CASSVVDRQSEQFF
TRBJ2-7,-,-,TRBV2,TGTGCCAGCAGTGAACAGGGCGGCGAGCAGTACTTC,CASSEQGGEQYF
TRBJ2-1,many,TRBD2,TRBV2,TGTGCCAGCAGGGAAGCGGGGGGGTATGTGTACAATGAGCAGTTCTTC,CASREAGGYVYNEQFF
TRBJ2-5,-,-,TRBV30,TGTGCCTGGAGTGTACAGCAAGAGACCCAGTACTTC,CAWSVQQETQYF
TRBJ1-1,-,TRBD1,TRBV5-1,TGCGCCAGCAGCTTGGTGACAGGGGGCCGTACTGAAGCTTTCTTT,CASSLVTGGRTEAFF